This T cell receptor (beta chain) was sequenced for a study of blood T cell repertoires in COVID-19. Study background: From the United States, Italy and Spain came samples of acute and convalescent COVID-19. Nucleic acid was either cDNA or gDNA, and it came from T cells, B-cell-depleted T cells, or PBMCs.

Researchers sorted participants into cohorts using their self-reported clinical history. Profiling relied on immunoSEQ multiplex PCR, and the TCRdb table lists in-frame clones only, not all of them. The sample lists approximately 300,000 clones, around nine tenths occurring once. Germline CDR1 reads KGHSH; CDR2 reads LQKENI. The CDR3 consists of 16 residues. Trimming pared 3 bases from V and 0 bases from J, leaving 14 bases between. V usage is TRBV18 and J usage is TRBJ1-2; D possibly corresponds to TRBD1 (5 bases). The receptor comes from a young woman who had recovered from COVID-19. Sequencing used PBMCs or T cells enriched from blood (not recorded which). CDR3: CASSPSVTDANYGYTF. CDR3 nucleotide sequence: TGTGCCAGCTCACCTTCGGTGACAGACGCTAACTATGGCTACACCTTC.